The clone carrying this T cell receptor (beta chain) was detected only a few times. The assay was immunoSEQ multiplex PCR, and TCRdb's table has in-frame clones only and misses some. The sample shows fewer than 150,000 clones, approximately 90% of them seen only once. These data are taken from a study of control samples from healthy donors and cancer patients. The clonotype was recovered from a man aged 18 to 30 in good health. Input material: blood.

The CDR3 sequence is CASSPRSADEQFF. For the CDR3, the DNA is TGTGCCAGCTCACCAAGATCGGCGGATGAGCAGTTCTTC. This sequence joins TRBV18 and TRBJ2-1; D uncertain. Germline lookup yields CDR1 KGHSH and CDR2 LQKENI. Trimming cost V 2 bases and J 8 bases, with 10 bases left between them. The CDR3 is 13 residues long.